The 2 T cell receptor beta chains below were found in one sample sequenced in a study of shared clonotypes between healthy human individuals. TCRdb's copy holds only in-frame clones and misses some; the assay was immunoSEQ multiplex PCR. The sample yields roughly 480,000 clones, 65% to 80% seen once. The sample was PBMCs. The receptors originated from a woman aged 35 to 49 in good health. Some clones in this sample may be carry-over from other donors' samples.

The chain links TRBV7-9 to TRBJ2-7, with TRBD1 matching over 7 bases. This CDR3 is built from 13 residues. Trimming removed 5 bases from V and 2 bases from J; junction bases left unmatched: 3. From germline, CDR1 is SEHNR and CDR2 FQNEAQ (reference sequence). The CDR3 is CASSGDRAYEQYF. The CDR3 bases are TGTGCCAGCAGCGGAGACAGGGCCTACGAGCAGTACTTC.

The chain employs TRBV7-2 and TRBJ2-1; 7 positions agree with TRBD2. The CDR3 consists of 17 residues. The junction had 13 bases not matched to a gene; V was cut back by 3 bases and J by 5 bases. Germline CDR1 reads SGHTA; CDR2 reads FQGNSA. Written as DNA, the CDR3 is TGTGCCAGCAGCTTTCCCGGCACTAGCGCGGTGGACAATGAGCAGTTCTTC. Its protein product is CASSFPGTSAVDNEQFF.